This T cell receptor (beta chain) is drawn from a study of blood T cell repertoires in COVID-19. Profiling relied on immunoSEQ multiplex PCR, and the TCRdb table lists in-frame clones only, not all of them. The top ten hold approximately 11% of the sample, which has under 350,000 clones, approximately 83% seen once. V dropped 1 base and J dropped 0 bases, with 8 bases sitting between them. This CDR3 has 16 amino acids. The germline V gene encodes CDR1 SGHTS and CDR2 YDEGEE. The specimen was peripheral blood. The receptor was derived from a woman between 70 and 85 years old with acute or convalescent COVID-19. The chain couples TRBV5-8 to TRBJ2-6; possible D gene TRBD1, 6 bases. CDR3 nucleotides: TGTGCCAGCAGCTTGCAGGGGTTCTCTGGGGCCAACGTCCTGACTTTC. Amino acids: CASSLQGFSGANVLTF.